This TCR beta chain was sequenced for a study of T cell changes during pregnancy in multiple sclerosis. The CDR3 is 14 amino acids. V lost 1 base and J lost 5, with 11 bases in between. CDR1 is LNHNV, CDR2 YYDKDF, per germline (reference sequence). Clones were read by immunoSEQ multiplex PCR, and TCRdb kept only the in-frame ones, dropping some. This sample has 30,000 to 45,000 clones; over 80% occur once, and the top ten carry roughly 29%. The chain links TRBV15 to TRBJ2-5; D is unresolved. The sample here was CD8+ T cells from peripheral blood mononuclear cells, taken before pregnancy. The origin of this receptor is a female donor with multiple sclerosis, enrolled in a pregnancy study. CDR3 DNA sequence: TGTGCCACCAGCAGAGCTGGTCTGGCCGAGACCCAGTACTTC. The encoded protein is CATSRAGLAETQYF.